A selection of T cell receptor beta chains follows, all from one sample in a study of T-cell reconstitution after alpha-beta-depleted transplantation in children. TCRdb processed the PCR reads anew with MiXCR; each CDR3 protein has one entry. The sample has 400,000 to 550,000 distinct CDR3 sequences, over 9.5% seen once. The sample consisted of PBMCs, taken before TCRalphabeta/CD19-depleted stem cell transplant. Source of these receptors: a child aged 2 to 15 with inherited bone marrow failure, due to receive a stem cell transplant. Both conserved end residues are part of each CDR3. Fields, in order: clone size, D gene, V gene, J gene, CDR3 DNA, CDR3 protein. A D gene is named only where the DNA matches it firmly. Expanded clones get a size class; other rows say once, few or many, or leave the size out.

clone size: many; D gene: NA; V gene: TRBV27; J gene: TRBJ2-7; CDR3 DNA: TGTGCCAGCAGTTCCCTGACAGGAGACTACGAGCAGTACTTC; CDR3 protein: CASSSLTGDYEQYF
clone size: NA; D gene: TRBD2; V gene: TRBV12-3/TRBV12-4; J gene: TRBJ2-7; CDR3 DNA: TGTGCCAGCAGCCTGACTAGCGGGTACTACGAGCAGTACTTC; CDR3 protein: CASSLTSGYYEQYF
clone size: many; D gene: NA; V gene: TRBV20-1; J gene: TRBJ2-3; CDR3 DNA: TGCAGTGCTAGAGTTTTACCGACAGGAGTCACAGATACGCAGTATTTT; CDR3 protein: CSARVLPTGVTDTQYF
clone size: NA; D gene: NA; V gene: TRBV28; J gene: TRBJ2-4; CDR3 DNA: TGTGCCAGCAGACCACAGCTAGCCAAAAACATTCAGTACTTC; CDR3 protein: CASRPQLAKNIQYF
clone size: many; D gene: NA; V gene: TRBV29-1; J gene: TRBJ2-7; CDR3 DNA: TGCAGCGTTGTTGTGAGAAGAACCTACGAGCAGTACTTC; CDR3 protein: CSVVVRRTYEQYF
clone size: many; D gene: NA; V gene: TRBV7-2; J gene: TRBJ1-3; CDR3 DNA: TGTGCCAGCAGCATCGGGGGGGACTCTGGAAACACCATATATTTT; CDR3 protein: CASSIGGDSGNTIYF
clone size: many; D gene: NA; V gene: TRBV5-1; J gene: TRBJ2-2; CDR3 DNA: TGCGCCAGCAGCTTGTGGGATGTGAACACCGGGGAGCTGTTTTTT; CDR3 protein: CASSLWDVNTGELFF
clone size: many; D gene: NA; V gene: TRBV4-3; J gene: TRBJ2-3; CDR3 DNA: TGCGCCAGCAGCCAGAACCAGGTATCCACAGATACGCAGTATTTT; CDR3 protein: CASSQNQVSTDTQYF
clone size: few; D gene: TRBD2; V gene: TRBV12-3/TRBV12-4; J gene: TRBJ2-5; CDR3 DNA: TGTGCCAGTTCCTTAGCGGGACGGGGGAGAGAGACCCAGTACTTC; CDR3 protein: CASSLAGRGRETQYF
clone size: many; D gene: TRBD2; V gene: TRBV20-1; J gene: TRBJ2-7; CDR3 DNA: TGCAGTGCTAGAGGACTAGCGGGAGCGGGCGAGCAGTACTTC; CDR3 protein: CSARGLAGAGEQYF
clone size: many; D gene: TRBD1; V gene: TRBV4-3; J gene: TRBJ2-5; CDR3 DNA: TGCGCCAGCAGCCAAGATTCGCGACAGGGCTTGGAGACCCAGTACTTC; CDR3 protein: CASSQDSRQGLETQYF
clone size: many; D gene: NA; V gene: TRBV10-3; J gene: TRBJ2-7; CDR3 DNA: TGTGCCATCATTGAGCCCGGGGGTTACGAGCAGTACTTC; CDR3 protein: CAIIEPGGYEQYF
clone size: NA; D gene: NA; V gene: TRBV2; J gene: TRBJ1-5; CDR3 DNA: TGTGCCAGCAGTGAAAGGGTAGGGAGCAATCAGCCCCAGCATTTT; CDR3 protein: CASSERVGSNQPQHF
clone size: many; D gene: NA; V gene: TRBV27; J gene: TRBJ2-7; CDR3 DNA: TGTGCCAGCAGTTTCCGGGAATCTCCCTACGAGCAGTACTTC; CDR3 protein: CASSFRESPYEQYF
clone size: many; D gene: NA; V gene: TRBV15; J gene: TRBJ2-7; CDR3 DNA: TGTGCCACCAGCAGCCATTCCGGGACGGCCAACTACGAGCAGTACTTC; CDR3 protein: CATSSHSGTANYEQYF
clone size: few; D gene: TRBD2; V gene: TRBV6-2/TRBV6-3; J gene: TRBJ2-3; CDR3 DNA: TGTGCCAGCAACCTAGAGACTAGCGGGAGTGCAGATACGCAGTATTTT; CDR3 protein: CASNLETSGSADTQYF